These 6 T cell receptor beta chains were all obtained from the same sample, sequenced in a study of OX40 agonist ivuxolimab in advanced cancers. Here immunoSEQ multiplex PCR was the method, and the copy in TCRdb shows in-frame clones only, minus some. The table lists 65,000 to 95,000 clones, roughly 80% of them singletons, with less than 2.5% in the top ten. Sequences were derived from CD4+ or CD8+ T cells sorted from blood, sampled in a trial of the OX40 agonist ivuxolimab. The source of these receptors is an adult with an advanced solid tumor such as melanoma, head and neck, liver or kidney cancer.

The rearrangement links TRBV6-6 to TRBJ2-1, with 11 bases aligning to TRBD2. CDR3 length equals 14 residues. The ends lost 6 bases at V and 4 bases at J; junction bases unmatched: 2. Germline V gene lookup returns CDR1 MNHNY and CDR2 SVGAGI (reference sequence). CDR3 DNA: TGTGCCAGCAGATTAGCGGGGGGGTACAATGAGCAGTTCTTC. Translating gives CASRLAGGYNEQFF.

As DNA, the CDR3 is TGTGCCAGCAGTTACTCGGGAGGGGGCGCCTATGGCTACACCTTC. It specifies CASSYSGGGAYGYTF. V is TRBV6-5 and J is TRBJ1-2; 7 nucleotides agree with TRBD1. Trimming took 0 bases from V and 4 from J; bases not matched to a gene: 5. Germline V gene sequence: CDR1 MNHEY, CDR2 SVGAGI. The CDR3 totals 15 residues.

This clone was observed once. V gene TRBV7-8 combines with J gene TRBJ2-3; possibly TRBD1 or TRBD2 for D (5 bases each). The ends were cut back, 1 base at V and 4 bases at J, with 18 bases in the middle. CDR3 size: 17 residues. CDR1 and CDR2 (germline): SGHVS, FQNEAQ. CDR3 region: CASSLVGGGRTADTQYF. CDR3 coding DNA: TGTGCCAGCAGCTTAGTGGGTGGGGGTAGGACGGCAGATACGCAGTATTTT. Combining the CDR3 with reference TRBV7-8 and TRBJ2-3 gives the whole variable domain GAGVSQSPRYKVAKRGQDVALRCDPISGHVSLFWYQQALGQGPEFLTYFQNEAQLDKSGLPSDRFFAERPEGSVSTLKIQRTQQEDSAVYLCASSLVGGGRTADTQYFGPGTRLTVL.

The chain carries TRBV27 and TRBJ2-3; D is perhaps TRBD1 (5 bases). The CDR3 totals 19 residues. Germline V CDR1 and CDR2: MNHEY, SMNVEV (reference sequence). V lost 3 bases to trimming and J lost 0 bases, with 22 bases between them. CDR3 protein: CASSFETRIRGPSTDTQYF. Written as DNA, the CDR3 is TGTGCCAGCAGTTTCGAGACCCGGATAAGGGGCCCTAGCACAGATACGCAGTATTTT.

This chain connects TRBV4-2 to TRBJ2-3, with TRBD2 identical over 7 bases. The CDR3 runs 18 residues. In germline, CDR1 is LGHNA, CDR2 YNFKEQ. The J segment lost 5 bases and the V segment lost 1 base, leaving 15 bases of the junction unmatched. CDR3 amino acids: CASSQVGGRPQGVDTQYF. In DNA form, the CDR3 reads TGTGCCAGCAGCCAAGTGGGCGGGAGACCGCAAGGGGTAGATACGCAGTATTTT.

The genes are TRBV2 and TRBJ2-7; no clear D gene. Trimming stripped 1 base from V and 5 bases from J, with 12 bases between. The CDR3 runs 14 residues. CDR1 and CDR2 from the germline V gene are SNHLY and FYNNEI. CDR3 protein: CASSEVVVRNEQYF. In nucleotides, the CDR3 is TGTGCCAGCAGTGAAGTGGTGGTCCGGAACGAGCAGTACTTC.